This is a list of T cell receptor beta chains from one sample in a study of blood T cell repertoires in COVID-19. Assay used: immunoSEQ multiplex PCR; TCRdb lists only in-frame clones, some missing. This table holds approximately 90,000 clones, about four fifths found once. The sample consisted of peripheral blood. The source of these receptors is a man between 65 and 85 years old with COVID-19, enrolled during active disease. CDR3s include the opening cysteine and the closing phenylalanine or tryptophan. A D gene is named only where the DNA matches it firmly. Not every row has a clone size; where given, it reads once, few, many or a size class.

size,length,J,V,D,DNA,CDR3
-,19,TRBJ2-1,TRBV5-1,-,TGCGCTAGCAGCTTGGCCGTCGGGCAGCGGCCTACCTCCTACAATGAGCAGTTCTTC,CASSLAVGQRPTSYNEQFF
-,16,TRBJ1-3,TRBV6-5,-,TGTGCCAGCAGTTACTGGGGGGGGTCAACTGGAAACACCATATATTTT,CASSYWGGSTGNTIYF
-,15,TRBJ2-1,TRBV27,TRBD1,TGTGCCAGCGGAGTGCGACAGGGCCCCTACAATGAGCAGTTCTTC,CASGVRQGPYNEQFF
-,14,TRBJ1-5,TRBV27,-,TGTGCCAGCAGTTTCCCACAGGTCAGTCAGCCCCAGCATTTT,CASSFPQVSQPQHF
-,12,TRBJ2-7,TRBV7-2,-,TGTGCCAGCAGCTTACCATCCTACGAGCAGTACTTC,CASSLPSYEQYF
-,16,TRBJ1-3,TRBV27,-,TGTGCCAGCAGGGACACATCAGCCGGCGGAGGAAACACCATATATTTT,CASRDTSAGGGNTIYF
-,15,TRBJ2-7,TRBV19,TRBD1,TGTGCCAGCTACAGGGGCGACGAATTTATGTACGAGCAGTACTTC,CASYRGDEFMYEQYF
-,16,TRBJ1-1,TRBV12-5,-,TGTGCTAGTGGTTTGGCAACAGGGCAACGAAACACTGAAGCTTTCTTT,CASGLATGQRNTEAFF
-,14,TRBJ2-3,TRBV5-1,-,TGCGCCAGCAGCTTGGCACGGAGAACAGATACGCAGTATTTT,CASSLARRTDTQYF
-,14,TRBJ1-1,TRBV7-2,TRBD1,TGTGCCAGCAGCTTAGGTGACAGGGTCACTGAAGCTTTCTTT,CASSLGDRVTEAFF
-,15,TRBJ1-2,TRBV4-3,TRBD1,TGCGCCAGCAGCCATGCGGACAGGGCTAACTATGGCTACACCTTC,CASSHADRANYGYTF
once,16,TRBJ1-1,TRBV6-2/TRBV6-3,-,TGTGCCAGCAGTACCCCGCAGGGGTCGGGGAACACTGAAGCTTTCTTT,CASSTPQGSGNTEAFF
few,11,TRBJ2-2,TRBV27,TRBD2,TGTGGGACTAGTCACACCGGGGAGCTGTTTTTT,CGTSHTGELFF
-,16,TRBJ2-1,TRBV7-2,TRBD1,TGTGCCAGCAGCTTGATCGGGACAGGGGTAGCCGTTGAGCAGTTCTTC,CASSLIGTGVAVEQFF
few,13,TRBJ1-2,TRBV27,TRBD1,TGTGCCAGCAGTCCCGGACAGGAACGAGGCTACACCTTC,CASSPGQERGYTF
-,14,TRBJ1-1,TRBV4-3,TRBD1,TGCGCCAGCAGCCAAGATCGGGGGACAGGGGCAGCTTTCTTT,CASSQDRGTGAAFF
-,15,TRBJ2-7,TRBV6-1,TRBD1,TGTGCCAGCAGTGAAGGTGGGACAGGATCCTACGAGCAGTACTTC,CASSEGGTGSYEQYF
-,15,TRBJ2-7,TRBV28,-,TGTGCCAGCAGCTCAGGGGCGACTAGCATCAACGAGCAGTACTTC,CASSSGATSINEQYF
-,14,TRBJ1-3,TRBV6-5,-,TGTGCCAGCAGTCGGGGGTTCTCTGGAAACACCATATATTTT,CASSRGFSGNTIYF
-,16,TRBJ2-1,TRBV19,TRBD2,TGTGCCACCCGAGGGCTAGCGGTCAGCTCCTACAATGAGCAGTTCTTC,CATRGLAVSSYNEQFF
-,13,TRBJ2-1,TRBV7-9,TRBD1,TGTGCCACCAGACAGGGGTCTAACAATGAGCAGTTCTTC,CATRQGSNNEQFF